These 2 T cell receptor beta chains share one sample of origin, sequenced in a study of technical replicates of blood from a handful of donors. The method was immunoSEQ multiplex PCR; TCRdb's version includes in-frame clones alone and lacks a portion of them. The sample lists 75,000 to 100,000 clones, 90% to 95% occurring once. The specimen was T cells isolated from PBMCs. The receptors were sampled from a human donor in good health.

The chain carries TRBV7-8 and TRBJ2-3, with a possible D match to TRBD2 (6 bases). V lost 11 bases and J 2 bases, leaving 17 bases between the germline ends. The CDR3 loop spans 14 amino acids. CDR1 SGHVS and CDR2 FQNEAQ come from the germline V gene. The CDR3 here is CAAGPGLFTDTQYF. Here the CDR3 DNA reads TGTGCCGCGGGCCCGGGACTTTTCACAGATACGCAGTATTTT.

The rearrangement links TRBV27 to TRBJ2-7, with 12 positions matching TRBD1. Per germline, CDR1 MNHEY and CDR2 SMNVEV (reference sequence). The CDR3 runs to 19 residues. The V and J ends lost 5 bases and 0 bases, in that order; junction bases with no gene match: 14. The DNA of the CDR3 is TGTGCCAGCAGTGTACTTCCGGGACAGGGGGCTAGAGGCTCCTACGAGCAGTACTTC. It translates to CASSVLPGQGARGSYEQYF.